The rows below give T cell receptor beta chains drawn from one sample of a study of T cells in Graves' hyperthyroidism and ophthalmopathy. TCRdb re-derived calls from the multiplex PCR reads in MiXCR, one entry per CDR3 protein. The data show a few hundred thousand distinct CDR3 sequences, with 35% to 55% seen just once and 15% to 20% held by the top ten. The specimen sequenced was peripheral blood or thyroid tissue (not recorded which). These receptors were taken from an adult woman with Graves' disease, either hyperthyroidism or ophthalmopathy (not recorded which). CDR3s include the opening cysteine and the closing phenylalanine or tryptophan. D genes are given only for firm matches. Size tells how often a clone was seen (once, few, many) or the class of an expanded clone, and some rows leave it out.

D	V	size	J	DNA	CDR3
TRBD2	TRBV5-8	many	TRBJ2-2	TGTGCCAGCAGACGGGGGGTAACCGGGGAGCTGTTTTTT	CASRRGVTGELFF
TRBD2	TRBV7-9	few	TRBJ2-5	TGTGCCAGCAGCCAGTCTAGCGGGAGTGGAGAGACCCAGTACTTC	CASSQSSGSGETQYF
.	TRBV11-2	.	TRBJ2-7	TGTGCCAGCAGCTTTGGTCCGGGGAGCTCCTACGAGCAGTACTTC	CASSFGPGSSYEQYF
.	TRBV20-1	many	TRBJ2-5	TGCAGTGCTAGAGGGACCGTTTACCCGGGTTGGACCCAGTACTTC	CSARGTVYPGWTQYF
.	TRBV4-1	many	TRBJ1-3	TGCGCCAGCAGCCAAGTCGTAGGAAACACCATATATTTT	CASSQVVGNTIYF
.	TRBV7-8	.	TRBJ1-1	TGCGCCAGCAGCCGGGTTCCGTACGGGGGATCGAACACTGAAGCTTTCTTT	CASSRVPYGGSNTEAFF
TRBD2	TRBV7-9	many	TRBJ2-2	TGTGCCAGCAGCCCCAGGGCGGGACTAGCGGGACTTTTGCGGAACACCGGGGAGCTGTTTTTT	CASSPRAGLAGLLRNTGELFF
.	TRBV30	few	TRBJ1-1	TGTGCCTGGATTCAGGGGATCGGTGAAGCTTTCTTT	CAWIQGIGEAFF
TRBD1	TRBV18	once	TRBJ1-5	TGTGCCAGCTCACCAACAGGGGTGAGCAATCAGCCCCAGCATTTT	CASSPTGVSNQPQHF
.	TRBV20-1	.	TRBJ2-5	TGCAGTGCTAGTGATGAGACCCAGTACTTC	CSASDETQYF
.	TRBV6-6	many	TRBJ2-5	TGTGCCAGCAGGGCTAATCCACGACAAGAGACCCAGTACTTC	CASRANPRQETQYF
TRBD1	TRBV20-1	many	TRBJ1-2	TGCAGTGCTAGAGATTTGTCAGGGGGCAACTATGGCTACACCTTC	CSARDLSGGNYGYTF
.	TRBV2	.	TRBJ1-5	TGTGCCAGCATCGAGACAGGAACAAATCAGCCCCAGCATTTT	CASIETGTNQPQHF
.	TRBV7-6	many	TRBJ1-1	TGTGCCAGCAGCCGCCTAGGGGGGCGGGCCACTGAAGCTTTCTTT	CASSRLGGRATEAFF
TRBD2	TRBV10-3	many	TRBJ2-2	TGTGCCATCAGTGAACCCAGCGGGAGGGTTATCGGGGAGCTGTTTTTT	CAISEPSGRVIGELFF
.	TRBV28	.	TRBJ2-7	TGTGCCAGCAGTTTATCCTCAGTTGGCTCCTACGAGCAGTACTTC	CASSLSSVGSYEQYF
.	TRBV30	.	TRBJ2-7	TGTGCCTGGGACCTGGGCGTATCCTCGGAGCAGTACTTC	CAWDLGVSSEQYF
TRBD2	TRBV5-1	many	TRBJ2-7	TGCGCCAGCAGCTTGGGCGGGAGTACCTACGAGCAGTACTTC	CASSLGGSTYEQYF